This TCR beta chain was identified during a study of beta chain features in type 1 diabetes. Regarding the study as a whole: In every one of the four CD4+ subsets, TCRB CDR3s were moderately but significantly shorter in Type 1 diabetes patients.

In the case of this clone: Its antigen is unknown.

Germline V gene data show CDR1 as MGHRA and CDR2 as YSYEKL. V was pared by 1 base and J by 1 base, with 17 bases between. This CDR3 is built from 17 residues. Investigators reverse transcribed all isolated RNA, so they sequenced expressed TCRB transcripts. It was found that naive, central memory and regulatory T cell samples averaged about 4 million reads. Using immunoSEQ multiplex PCR, the repertoire was profiled, and TCRdb retains in-frame clones only, with some absent. The sample carries 300,000 to 400,000 clones, approximately 8% recorded once. Isolation of CD4+ naive, central memory, regulatory and stem cell-like memory cells was achieved by sorting via CD45RO/CCR7/CD25/CD127/CD95/CD27.

Sequencing was done on a sample of central memory CD4+ T cells from blood. The receptor comes from a woman younger than 30 in good health. The rearrangement uses TRBV4-1 and TRBJ2-7, with no clear D. CDR3 DNA: TGCGCCAGCAGCCAAGTCGGCGGCGGACGAGCATCCTACGAGCAGTACTTC. Amino acids: CASSQVGGGRASYEQYF.